The clone carrying this TCR beta chain was counted between two and nine times. CDR3 length: 12 amino acids. V was pared by 10 bases and J by 5 bases, with 4 bases of the junction left unmatched. Germline V gene data show CDR1 as MNHEY and CDR2 as SMNVEV (reference sequence). This sample is part of a study of T cell changes during pregnancy in multiple sclerosis. Clones were sequenced by immunoSEQ multiplex PCR, and TCRdb holds only the in-frame ones, with some missing. Of approximately 89,000 clones in the sample, over 85% are singletons; the top ten hold 1.5% to 2%. This TCR was recovered from a female donor in good health, enrolled as a control in a pregnancy study. V gene TRBV27 combines with J gene TRBJ1-1, with 10 bases matching TRBD1. The sequencing here drew on peripheral blood, taken after pregnancy. The CDR3 DNA follows: TGTGCCACGGGACAGGGGAGGACTGAAGCTTTCTTT. Translation gives CATGQGRTEAFF.